The 20 T cell receptor beta chains below were found in one sample sequenced in a study of shared clonotypes between healthy human individuals. Sequencing was performed with immunoSEQ multiplex PCR; in TCRdb, only in-frame clones are kept and a portion is missing. The table has over 2 million clones, around 90% seen once. Sequenced sample: naive CD4+ T cells from PBMCs. Subset described: CD45RA+ positively selected. These receptors came from a young man in good health. Some clones in this sample may be carry-over from other donors' samples.

The rearrangement joins TRBV5-1 to TRBJ2-2; perhaps TRBD1 as D (6 bases). Trimming removed 1 base from V and 4 bases from J, with 11 bases in between. This CDR3 is 15 amino acids long. CDR1 and CDR2 from the germline V gene are SGHRS and YFSETQ. The CDR3 is CASSLIRGGTGELFF. The CDR3 bases are TGCGCCAGCAGCTTGATCCGAGGGGGCACCGGGGAGCTGTTTTTT.

The chain is built from TRBV4-2 and TRBJ1-1; a possible D gene is TRBD1 (5 bases). The germline V and J ends were trimmed by 1 base and 3 bases, with 9 bases remaining between them. Germline V gene data show CDR1 as LGHNA and CDR2 as YNFKEQ. The CDR3 totals 14 residues. In nucleotides, the CDR3 is TGTGCCAGCAGCCAAGTGGGGACTTACACTGAAGCTTTCTTT. It encodes CASSQVGTYTEAFF.

The V and J genes are TRBV19 and TRBJ2-7; TRBD2 agrees at 7 bases. This CDR3 comprises 14 residues. The junction had 8 bases not matched to a gene; V was cut back by 8 bases and J by 1 base. Germline V gene sequence: CDR1 LNHDA, CDR2 SQIVND (reference sequence). CDR3 nucleotide sequence: TGTGCCAGTTCGCGTCCTAGCGGTTCCTACGAGCAGTACTTC. Amino acids: CASSRPSGSYEQYF.

DNA of the CDR3: TGTGCCAGCAGTTTGGTTTTTCGGGCTTCCCCATCCTACGAGCAGTACTTC. This codes for CASSLVFRASPSYEQYF. V usage is TRBV28 and J usage is TRBJ2-7; D call uncertain. Trimming left V 3 bases short and J 1 base short, with 19 bases between. This CDR3 has 17 residues. CDR1 and CDR2 (germline): MDHEN, SYDVKM.

The rearrangement joins TRBV2 to TRBJ1-4, with D maybe TRBD1 (6 bases). The germline gives CDR1 SNHLY, CDR2 FYNNEI. V lost 5 bases to trimming and J lost 7 bases, with 17 bases between them. There are 15 residues in the CDR3. The CDR3 bases are TGTGCCAGCAGTAAAATTCAGGGGTCTAGTGAAAAACTGTTTTTT. Its translation: CASSKIQGSSEKLFF.

V is TRBV9 and J is TRBJ2-3, with 7 bases matching TRBD1. The CDR3 runs to 14 residues. Germline trimming cut 3 bases from V and 3 bases from J; bases unmatched to any gene: 4. From germline, CDR1 is SGDLS and CDR2 YYNGEE. The DNA for the CDR3 is TGTGCCAGCAGCGAAAGGGGGCGGACAGATACGCAGTATTTT. Its translation is CASSERGRTDTQYF.

This chain uses TRBV11-3 with TRBJ2-3; D tentatively fits TRBD1 or TRBD2 (5 bases each). Germline V gives CDR1 SGHNT, CDR2 YENEEA. The CDR3 is 16 amino acids. Deletions cut 5 bases from V and 8 bases from J, with 23 bases between. In DNA form, the CDR3 reads TGTGCCAGCAGCCCGTCCCCGGGGCACCATTCTCCTACGCAGTATTTT. It codes for CASSPSPGHHSPTQYF.

The rearrangement uses TRBV18 and TRBJ1-3; D gene unclear. The germline V gene encodes CDR1 KGHSH and CDR2 LQKENI. There are 16 residues in the CDR3. The germline V and J ends were trimmed by 3 bases and 1 base, with 13 bases remaining between them. The CDR3 reads CASSPGPLRSGNTIYF. CDR3 sequence (DNA): TGTGCCAGCTCACCTGGGCCTTTAAGATCTGGAAACACCATATATTTT.

The gene calls are TRBV4-2 and TRBJ2-5; D is unresolved. From germline, CDR1 is LGHNA and CDR2 YNFKEQ. CDR3 length equals 13 residues. Deletions cut 1 base from V and 3 bases from J, with 6 bases between. The CDR3 loop is CASSQGREETQYF. CDR3 bases: TGTGCCAGCAGCCAAGGAAGGGAAGAGACCCAGTACTTC.

The V and J genes are TRBV7-2 and TRBJ1-3; TRBD1 is a possible D gene (5 bases). The CDR3 is made up of 15 amino acids. The germline V and J ends were trimmed by 5 bases and 1 base, with 12 bases remaining between them. CDR1 is SGHTA, CDR2 FQGNSA, per germline. The DNA of the CDR3 is TGTGCCAGCAGCGGCCGGGGGACGTCTGGAAACACCATATATTTT. This gives the protein CASSGRGTSGNTIYF.

The chain couples TRBV5-1 to TRBJ2-5; 14 nucleotides align to TRBD2. The CDR3 spans 16 residues. V lost 0 bases to trimming and J lost 2 bases; unmatched junction nucleotides: 0. Germline V CDR1 and CDR2: SGHRS, YFSETQ. This CDR3 is CASSLGTSGRQETQYF. CDR3 DNA: TGCGCCAGCAGCTTGGGGACTAGCGGGAGGCAAGAGACCCAGTACTTC. The full variable domain, with the rest looked up from reference TRBV5-1 and TRBJ2-5, is KAGVTQTPRYLIKTRGQQVTLSCSPISGHRSVSWYQQTPGQGLQFLFEYFSETQRNKGNFPGRFSGRQFSNSRSEMNVSTLELGDSALYLCASSLGTSGRQETQYFGPGTRLLVL.

Worth noting for this clone: The same CDR3 also results from other DNA sequences found in this sample. V is TRBV4-1 and J is TRBJ1-3; D is undetermined. The CDR3 totals 11 residues. Germline V CDR1 and CDR2: MGHRA, YSYEKL. Trimming removed 6 bases at V and 3 bases at J, with 3 bases between. CDR3 loop: CASSRGNTIYF. CDR3 sequence (DNA): TGCGCCAGCAGTCGTGGAAACACCATATATTTT.

J is TRBJ2-2 and V is TRBV9; 9 bases map to TRBD2. This CDR3 is 17 amino acids long. The germline CDR1 and CDR2 sequences are SGDLS and YYNGEE. The trim removed 0 bases at V and 4 bases at J, leaving 7 bases unmatched. CDR3 sequence reads: CASSVGLAGQGTGELFF. Written as DNA, the CDR3 is TGTGCCAGCAGCGTAGGTCTAGCGGGGCAGGGCACCGGGGAGCTGTTTTTT.

The chain combines TRBV4-1 with TRBJ2-2, with D unclear. This CDR3 comprises 16 residues. V lost 2 bases and J 5 bases, leaving 15 bases between the germline ends. Looked up from germline, CDR1 is MGHRA and CDR2 is YSYEKL. The CDR3 here is CASSQSSQPRTGELFF. CDR3 nucleotide sequence: TGCGCCAGCAGCCAAAGCTCCCAGCCCCGAACCGGGGAGCTGTTTTTT.

The J gene is TRBJ2-1, the V gene TRBV5-4; D remains ambiguous. CDR1 and CDR2 (germline): SGHNT, YYREEE (reference sequence). Trimming took 2 bases from V and 2 from J, leaving 11 bases between them. This CDR3 has 15 amino acids. The CDR3: CASSLSTPAYNEQFF. For the CDR3, the DNA is TGTGCCAGCAGCTTATCGACACCTGCCTACAATGAGCAGTTCTTC.

The chain uses TRBV28 and TRBJ2-1; a weak D match, TRBD2 (6 bases). CDR1 and CDR2 (germline): MDHEN, SYDVKM. V lost 9 bases and J lost 8, with 20 bases in between. The CDR3 runs 14 residues. This CDR3 is CASKQGPSSDEQFF. DNA of the CDR3: TGTGCCAGTAAACAAGGGCCCTCTAGCGATGAGCAGTTCTTC.

This chain joins TRBV7-3 and TRBJ2-3, with no clear D. V gave up 2 bases and J gave up 3 bases, with 15 bases separating them. This CDR3 spans 16 amino acids. Germline loops: CDR1 SGHTA, CDR2 FQGTGA. The CDR3 sequence is CASSLYVGMGTDTQYF. The CDR3 DNA sequence: TGTGCCAGCAGCTTATATGTGGGGATGGGGACAGATACGCAGTATTTT.

The chain recombines TRBV15 with TRBJ2-1, with a possible D match to TRBD1 (6 bases). CDR1 is LNHNV and CDR2 is YYDKDF in the germline V gene (reference sequence). Trimming took off 0 bases at V and 9 bases at J, with 9 bases between the two ends. The CDR3 sequence is 13 residues long. The CDR3 DNA reads as TGTGCCACCAGCAGAGATGCAGGGGCTGAGCAGTTCTTC. As protein: CATSRDAGAEQFF.

CDR3 nucleotides: TGTGCCAGCAGCACCTCCGGGACTAGCGGGAGGGTCTCCTACGAGCAGTACTTC. It is translated as CASSTSGTSGRVSYEQYF. V usage is TRBV5-8 and J usage is TRBJ2-7; 16 bases map to TRBD2. CDR3 length: 18 amino acids. Per the germline V gene, CDR1 is SGHTS and CDR2 is YDEGEE. Trimming cost V 4 bases and J 0 bases; bases outside gene matches: 7.

This clone was detected only once. The chain uses TRBV28 and TRBJ1-4; D is unresolved. With 1 base removed from V and 4 bases from J, the gap between germline ends came to 7 bases. Germline V lookup: CDR1 MDHEN, CDR2 SYDVKM. There are 14 residues in the CDR3. The CDR3 nucleotides read TGTGCCAGCAGTTTATACGGATTTAATGAAAAACTGTTTTTT. This translates into CASSLYGFNEKLFF.